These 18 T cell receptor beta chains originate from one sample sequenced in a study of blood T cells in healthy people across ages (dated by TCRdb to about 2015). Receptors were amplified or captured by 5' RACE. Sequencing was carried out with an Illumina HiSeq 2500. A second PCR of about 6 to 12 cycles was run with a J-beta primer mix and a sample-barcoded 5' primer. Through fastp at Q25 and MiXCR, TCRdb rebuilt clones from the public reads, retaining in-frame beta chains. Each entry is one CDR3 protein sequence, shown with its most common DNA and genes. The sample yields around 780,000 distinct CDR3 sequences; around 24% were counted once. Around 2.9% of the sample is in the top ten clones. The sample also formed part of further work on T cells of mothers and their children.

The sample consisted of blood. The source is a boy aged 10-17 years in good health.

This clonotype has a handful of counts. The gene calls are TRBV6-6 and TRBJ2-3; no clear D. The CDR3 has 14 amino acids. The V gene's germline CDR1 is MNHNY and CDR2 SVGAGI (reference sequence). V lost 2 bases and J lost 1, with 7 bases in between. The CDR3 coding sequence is TGTGCCAGCAGTTACGACATACGCACAGATACGCAGTATTTT. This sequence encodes CASSYDIRTDTQYF.

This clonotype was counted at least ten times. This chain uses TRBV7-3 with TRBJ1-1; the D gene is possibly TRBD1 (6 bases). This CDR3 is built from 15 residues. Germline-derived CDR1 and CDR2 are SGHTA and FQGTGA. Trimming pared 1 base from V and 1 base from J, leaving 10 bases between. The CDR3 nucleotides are TGTGCCAGCAGCTTAATGGGAGGGGGGAACACTGAAGCTTTCTTT. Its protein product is CASSLMGGGNTEAFF.

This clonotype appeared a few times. CDR3 in DNA: TGTGCCAGCAGCGGGACGGGACCCCACAATGTTGAAAAACTGTTTTTT. Translating gives CASSGTGPHNVEKLFF. The chain couples TRBV21-1 to TRBJ1-4; TRBD1, the table's D call, was not compared with the DNA. TRBV21-1 is classified as a pseudogene. The CDR3 consists of 16 residues.

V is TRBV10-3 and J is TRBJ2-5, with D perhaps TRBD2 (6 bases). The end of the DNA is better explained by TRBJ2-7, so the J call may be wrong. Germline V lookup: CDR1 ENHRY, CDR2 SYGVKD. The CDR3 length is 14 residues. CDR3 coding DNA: TGTGCCATCAGTGAAATAGCGGACGCCTACGAGCAGTACTTC. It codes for CAISEIADAYEQYF.

CDR3 protein: CASRKTSGGLTDTQYF. DNA of the CDR3: TGTGCCAGCAGGAAGACTAGCGGGGGGTTAACAGATACGCAGTATTTT. The chain recombines TRBV12-3 or TRBV12-4 with TRBJ2-3; TRBD2 aligns across 13 bases. The trim removed 6 bases at V and 3 bases at J, leaving 6 bases unmatched. This CDR3 has 16 amino acids.

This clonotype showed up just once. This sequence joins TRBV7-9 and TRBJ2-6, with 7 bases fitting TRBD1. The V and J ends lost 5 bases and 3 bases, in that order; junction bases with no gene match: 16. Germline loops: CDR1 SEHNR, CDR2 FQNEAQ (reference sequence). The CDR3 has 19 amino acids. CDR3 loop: CASSRPRGQRIFGANVLTF. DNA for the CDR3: TGTGCCAGCAGCCGACCGAGGGGACAGCGGATTTTTGGGGCCAACGTCCTGACTTTC.

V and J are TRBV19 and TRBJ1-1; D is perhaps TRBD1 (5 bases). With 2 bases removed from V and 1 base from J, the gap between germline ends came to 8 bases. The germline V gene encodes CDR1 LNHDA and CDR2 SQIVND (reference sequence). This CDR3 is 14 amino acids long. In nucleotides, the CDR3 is TGTGCCAGTAGTATACCAGGGTCGAACACTGAAGCTTTCTTT. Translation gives CASSIPGSNTEAFF.

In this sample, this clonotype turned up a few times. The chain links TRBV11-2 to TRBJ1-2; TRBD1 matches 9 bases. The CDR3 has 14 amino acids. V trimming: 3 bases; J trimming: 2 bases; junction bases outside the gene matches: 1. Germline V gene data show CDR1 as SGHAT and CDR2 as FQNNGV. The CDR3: CASSFTGGNYGYTF. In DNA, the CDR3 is TGTGCCAGCAGCTTCACAGGGGGCAACTATGGCTACACCTTC.

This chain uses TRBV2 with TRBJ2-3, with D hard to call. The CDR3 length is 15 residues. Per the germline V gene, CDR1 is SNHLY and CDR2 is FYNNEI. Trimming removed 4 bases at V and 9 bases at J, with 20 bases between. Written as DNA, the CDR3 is TGTGCCAGCAGTGCTCAGGACCTACGCTTTGCCACGCAGTATTTT. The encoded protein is CASSAQDLRFATQYF.

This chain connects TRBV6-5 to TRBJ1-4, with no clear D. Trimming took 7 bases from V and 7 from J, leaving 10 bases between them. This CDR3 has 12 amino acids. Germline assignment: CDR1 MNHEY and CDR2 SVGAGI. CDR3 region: CASMGKLEKLFF. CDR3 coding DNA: TGTGCCAGCATGGGTAAACTTGAAAAACTGTTTTTT.

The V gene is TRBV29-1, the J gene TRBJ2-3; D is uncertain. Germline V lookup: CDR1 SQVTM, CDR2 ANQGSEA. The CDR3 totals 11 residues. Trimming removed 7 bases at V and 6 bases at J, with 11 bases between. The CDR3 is CSAYRSDTQYF. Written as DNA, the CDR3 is TGCAGCGCCTATAGGTCGGATACGCAGTATTTT.

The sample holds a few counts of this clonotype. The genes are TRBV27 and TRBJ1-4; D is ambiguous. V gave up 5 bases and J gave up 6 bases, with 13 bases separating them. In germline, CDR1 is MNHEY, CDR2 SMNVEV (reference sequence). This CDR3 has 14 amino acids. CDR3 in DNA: TGTGCCAGCAGTCCGGCGGTCCAGCATGAAAAACTGTTTTTT. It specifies CASSPAVQHEKLFF.

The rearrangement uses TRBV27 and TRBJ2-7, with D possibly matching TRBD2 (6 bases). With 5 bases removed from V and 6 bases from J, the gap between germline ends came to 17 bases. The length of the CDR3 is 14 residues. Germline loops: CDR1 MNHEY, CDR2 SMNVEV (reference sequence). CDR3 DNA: TGTGCCAGCAGTGCGGGACTGGCCTCCACCGAGCAGTACTTC. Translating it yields CASSAGLASTEQYF.

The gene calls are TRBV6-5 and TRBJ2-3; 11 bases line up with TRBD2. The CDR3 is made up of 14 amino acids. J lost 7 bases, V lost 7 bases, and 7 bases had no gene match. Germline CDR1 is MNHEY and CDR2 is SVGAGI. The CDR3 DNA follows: TGTGCCAGCACTTATAGCGGGGGGGCGAATACGCAGTATTTT. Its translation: CASTYSGGANTQYF.

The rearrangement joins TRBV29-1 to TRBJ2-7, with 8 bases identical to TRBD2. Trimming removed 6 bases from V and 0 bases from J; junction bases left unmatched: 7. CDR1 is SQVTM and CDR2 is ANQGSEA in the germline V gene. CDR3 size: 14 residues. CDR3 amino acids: CSVQTSGSSYEQYF. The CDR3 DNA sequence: TGCAGCGTCCAAACTAGCGGCAGCTCCTACGAGCAGTACTTC.

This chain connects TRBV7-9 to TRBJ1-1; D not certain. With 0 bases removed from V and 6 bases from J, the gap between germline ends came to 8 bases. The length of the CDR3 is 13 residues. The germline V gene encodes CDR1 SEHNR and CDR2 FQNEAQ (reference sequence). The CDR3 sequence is CASSLAHPSEAFF. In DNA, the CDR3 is TGTGCCAGCAGCTTAGCTCACCCCTCTGAAGCTTTCTTT.

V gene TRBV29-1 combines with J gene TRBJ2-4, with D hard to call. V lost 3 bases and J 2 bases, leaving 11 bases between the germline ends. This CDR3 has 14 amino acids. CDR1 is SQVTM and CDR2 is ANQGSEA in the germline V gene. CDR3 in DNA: TGCAGCGTTGAGGCAGCGAGTTCCAAAAACATTCAGTACTTC. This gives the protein CSVEAASSKNIQYF.

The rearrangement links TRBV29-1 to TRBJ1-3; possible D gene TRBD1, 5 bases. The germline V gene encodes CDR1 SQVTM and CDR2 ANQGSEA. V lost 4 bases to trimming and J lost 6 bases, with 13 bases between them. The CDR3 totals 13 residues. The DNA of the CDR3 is TGCAGCGTTGTGGGACGGTTCGCAAACACCATATATTTT. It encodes CSVVGRFANTIYF.